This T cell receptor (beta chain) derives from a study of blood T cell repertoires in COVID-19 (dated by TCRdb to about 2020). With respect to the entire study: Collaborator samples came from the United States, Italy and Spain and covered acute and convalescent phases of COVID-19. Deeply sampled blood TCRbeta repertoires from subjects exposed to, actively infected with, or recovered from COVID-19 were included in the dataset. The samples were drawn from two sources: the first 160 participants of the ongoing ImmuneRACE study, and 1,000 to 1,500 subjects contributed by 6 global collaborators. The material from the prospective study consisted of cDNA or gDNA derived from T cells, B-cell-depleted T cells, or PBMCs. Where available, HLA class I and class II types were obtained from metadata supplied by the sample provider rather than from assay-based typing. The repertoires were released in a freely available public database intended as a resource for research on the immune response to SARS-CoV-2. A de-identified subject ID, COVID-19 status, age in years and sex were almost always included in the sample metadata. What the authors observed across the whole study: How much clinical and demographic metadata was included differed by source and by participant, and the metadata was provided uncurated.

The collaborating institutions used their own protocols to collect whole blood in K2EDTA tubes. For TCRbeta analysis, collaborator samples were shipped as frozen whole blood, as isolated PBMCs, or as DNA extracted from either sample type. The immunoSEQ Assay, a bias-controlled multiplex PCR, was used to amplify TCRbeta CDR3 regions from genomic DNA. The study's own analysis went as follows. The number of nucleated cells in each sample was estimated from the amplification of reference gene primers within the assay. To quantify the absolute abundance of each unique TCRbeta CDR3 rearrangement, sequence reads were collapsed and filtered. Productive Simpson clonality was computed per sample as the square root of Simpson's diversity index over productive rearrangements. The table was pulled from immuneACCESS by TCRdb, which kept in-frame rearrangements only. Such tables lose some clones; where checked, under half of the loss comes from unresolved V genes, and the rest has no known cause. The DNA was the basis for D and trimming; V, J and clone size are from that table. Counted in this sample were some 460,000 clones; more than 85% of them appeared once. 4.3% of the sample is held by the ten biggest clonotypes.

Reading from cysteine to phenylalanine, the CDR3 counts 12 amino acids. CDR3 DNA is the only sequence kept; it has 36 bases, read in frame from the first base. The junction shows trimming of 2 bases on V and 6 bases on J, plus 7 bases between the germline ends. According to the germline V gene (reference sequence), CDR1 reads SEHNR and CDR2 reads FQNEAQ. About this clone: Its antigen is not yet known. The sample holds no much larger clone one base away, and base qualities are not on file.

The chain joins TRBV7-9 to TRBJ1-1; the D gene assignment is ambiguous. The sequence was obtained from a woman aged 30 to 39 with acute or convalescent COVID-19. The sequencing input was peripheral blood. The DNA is TGTGCCAGCAGCTTAATTGGAGCTGAAGCTTTCTTT. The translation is CASSLIGAEAFF.